Sequencing of this TCR beta chain was carried out in a study of cytomegalovirus exposure and HLA in healthy donors. PCR was performed using 60 Vbeta and 13 Jbeta primers. Only in-frame clones appear in the TCRdb table, and some are missing; sequencing was by immunoSEQ multiplex PCR. The top ten clones hold more than 4.5% of a sample with over 90,000 clones, about 81% of them seen once. Germline lookup yields CDR1 SGHTS and CDR2 YDEGEE. With 0 bases clipped from V and 7 bases from J, the junction kept 7 bases outside the gene matches. The CDR3 contains 16 residues. The receptor comes from a middle-aged man in good health and CMV-seropositive. The chain is built from TRBV5-8 and TRBJ1-5; 10 nucleotides line up with TRBD1. Sequencing input: PBMCs. CDR3 sequence (DNA): TGTGCCAGCAGCTTGGGTTCCGGACAGGGGGGACAGCCCCAGCATTTT. This codes for CASSLGSGQGGQPQHF.